Here is one T cell receptor (beta chain) with its context. Its antigen is unknown. Per the germline V gene, CDR1 is MDHEN and CDR2 is SYDVKM. The CDR3 consists of 15 residues. Trimming took off 3 bases at V and 7 bases at J, with 15 bases between the two ends. 60 Vbeta and 13 Jbeta primers were used in PCR. Profiled with immunoSEQ multiplex PCR; TCRdb holds only in-frame clones, not every one. Counted here are 120,000 or so clones, roughly 80% occurring once; the ten biggest clones make up roughly 3.6%. These data originate in a study of cytomegalovirus exposure and HLA in healthy donors. Whole-study results and caveats: A later analysis linked a missense DCLRE1C variant to TCR beta V- and J-gene trimming. Clonal expansion, a later analysis showed, was greater in HLA-associated TCR beta chains than in equally common others. Presence/absence analyses rested on an assumption that sequencing depth was roughly uniform across donors.

The donors, nominally healthy at sampling, likely had unrecorded immune exposures. The gene calls are TRBV28 and TRBJ1-4; D perhaps matches TRBD1 (5 bases). This sequence originates from a man aged 25-40 years in good health and CMV-seronegative. The sample was PBMCs. CDR3 coding DNA: TGTGCCAGCAGTTTGGGCGGCAGGGCGAGTGAAAAACTGTTTTTT. Protein product: CASSLGGRASEKLFF.